This TCR beta chain stems from a study of cytomegalovirus exposure and HLA in healthy donors. With 60 Vbeta and 13 Jbeta primers, the PCR was carried out. Here immunoSEQ multiplex PCR was the method, and the copy in TCRdb shows in-frame clones only, minus some. The sample lists roughly 250,000 clones; 80% were seen once. The sequence was obtained from a girl between 2 and 10 years old in good health and CMV-seronegative. The sequenced material came from PBMCs.

The CDR3 loop is CASKDSNNEQFF. Here the CDR3 DNA reads TGTGCCAGCAAAGACAGTAATAATGAGCAGTTCTTC. V gene TRBV6-1 combines with J gene TRBJ2-1; D might be TRBD1 (5 bases). This CDR3 region has 12 residues. Trimming removed 7 bases at V and 7 bases at J, with 11 bases between. Per germline, CDR1 MNHNS and CDR2 SASEGT.